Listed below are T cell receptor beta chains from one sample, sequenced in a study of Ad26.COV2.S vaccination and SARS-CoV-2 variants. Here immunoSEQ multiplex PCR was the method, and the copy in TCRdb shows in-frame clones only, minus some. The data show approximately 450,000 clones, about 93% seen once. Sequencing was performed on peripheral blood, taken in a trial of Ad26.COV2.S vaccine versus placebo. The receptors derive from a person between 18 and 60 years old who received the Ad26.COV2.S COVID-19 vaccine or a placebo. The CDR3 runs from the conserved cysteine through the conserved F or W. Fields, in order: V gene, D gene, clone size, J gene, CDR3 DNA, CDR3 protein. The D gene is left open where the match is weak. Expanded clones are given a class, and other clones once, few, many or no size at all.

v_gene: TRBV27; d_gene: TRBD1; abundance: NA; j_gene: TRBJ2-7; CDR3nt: TGTGCCAGCAGTAGTCCGGGACAGGGGAAAGTCGCCTACTTC; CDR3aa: CASSSPGQGKVAYF
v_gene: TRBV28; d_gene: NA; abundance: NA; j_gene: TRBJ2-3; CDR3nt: TGTGCCAGCAGTTTACCTAGCACAGATACGCAGTATTTT; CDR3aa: CASSLPSTDTQYF
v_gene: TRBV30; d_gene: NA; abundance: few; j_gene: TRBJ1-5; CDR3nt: TGTGCCTGGAGTGTACGCGGGGGTCCGCAGCCCCAGCATTTT; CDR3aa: CAWSVRGGPQPQHF
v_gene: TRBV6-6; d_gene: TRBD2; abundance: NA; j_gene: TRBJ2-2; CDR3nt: TGTGCCAGCAGTCGCGCGGGACTAGCGGGAAACACCGGGGAGCTGTTTTTT; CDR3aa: CASSRAGLAGNTGELFF
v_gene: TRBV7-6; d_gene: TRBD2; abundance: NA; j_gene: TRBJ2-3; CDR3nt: TGTGCCAGCAGCTTAAAGGCGGGAGGGAGATTTTTAGATACGCAGTATTTT; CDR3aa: CASSLKAGGRFLDTQYF
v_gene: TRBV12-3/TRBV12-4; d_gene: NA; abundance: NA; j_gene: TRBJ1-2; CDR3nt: TGTGCCAGCAGGCTTCAGGGAACCTATGGCTACACCTTC; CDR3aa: CASRLQGTYGYTF
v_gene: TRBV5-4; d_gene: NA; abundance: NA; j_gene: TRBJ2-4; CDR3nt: TGTGCCAGCAGTGCCAGGGGAAACATTCAGTACTTC; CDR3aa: CASSARGNIQYF
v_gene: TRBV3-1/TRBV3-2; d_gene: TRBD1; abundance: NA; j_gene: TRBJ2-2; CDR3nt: TGTGCCAGCAGCCCTCTCGGGACAGGGGTCACCGGGGAGCTGTTTTTT; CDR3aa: CASSPLGTGVTGELFF
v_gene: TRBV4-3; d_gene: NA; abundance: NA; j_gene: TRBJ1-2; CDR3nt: TGCGCCAGCAGCCAAGAGAGGTTTGCCGGGGACGGCTACACCTTC; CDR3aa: CASSQERFAGDGYTF
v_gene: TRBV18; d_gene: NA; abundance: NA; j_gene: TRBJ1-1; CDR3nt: TGTGCCAGCTCCCCAGGATTAAAAGCCCTGGACACTGAAGCTTTCTTT; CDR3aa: CASSPGLKALDTEAFF
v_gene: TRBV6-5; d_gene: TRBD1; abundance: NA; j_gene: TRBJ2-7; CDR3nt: TGTGCCAGCAGGCCCGGGACAGGCCTCTCCTACGAGCAGTACTTC; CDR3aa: CASRPGTGLSYEQYF
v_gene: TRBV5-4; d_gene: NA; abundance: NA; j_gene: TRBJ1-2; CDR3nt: TGTGCCAGCAGCTTTAGGGGATCGGCCGGCTACACCTTC; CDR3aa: CASSFRGSAGYTF
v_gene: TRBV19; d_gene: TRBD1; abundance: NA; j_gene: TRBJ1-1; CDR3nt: TGTGCCAGTATCCGGGACAGGCTGAACACTGAAGCTTTCTTT; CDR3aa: CASIRDRLNTEAFF
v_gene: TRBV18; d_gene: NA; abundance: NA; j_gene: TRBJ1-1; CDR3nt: TGTGCCAGCTCACCACCGTCACATTCGGGAGGAGCTTTCTTT; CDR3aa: CASSPPSHSGGAFF
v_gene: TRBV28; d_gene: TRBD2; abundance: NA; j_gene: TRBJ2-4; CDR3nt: TGTGCCAGCAGTTTAAGTCCCGGGACTAGCGGGAGATTGGGAAACATTCAGTACTTC; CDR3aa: CASSLSPGTSGRLGNIQYF
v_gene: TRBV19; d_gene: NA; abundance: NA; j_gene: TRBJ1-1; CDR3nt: TGTGCCAGTAGTCCGACAGGTGCCTCCACTGAAGCTTTCTTT; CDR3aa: CASSPTGASTEAFF
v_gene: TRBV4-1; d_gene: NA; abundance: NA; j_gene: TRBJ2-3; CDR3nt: TGCGCCAGCAGCCAAGTCGGGCGCGTAGATACGCAGTATTTT; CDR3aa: CASSQVGRVDTQYF
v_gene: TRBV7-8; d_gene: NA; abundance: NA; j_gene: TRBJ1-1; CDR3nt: TGTGCCAGCAGCTTTGCCGGGAGGGCTGAAGCTTTCTTT; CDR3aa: CASSFAGRAEAFF
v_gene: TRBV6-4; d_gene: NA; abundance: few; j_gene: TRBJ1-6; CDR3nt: TGTGCCAGCAGCCCAACAGGGAATGATAATTCACCCCTCCACTTT; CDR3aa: CASSPTGNDNSPLHF
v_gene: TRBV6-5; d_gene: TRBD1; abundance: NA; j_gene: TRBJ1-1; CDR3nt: TGTGCCAGCAGTTCCCAGACAGGGTGGGAGAACACTGAAGCTTTCTTT; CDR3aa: CASSSQTGWENTEAFF
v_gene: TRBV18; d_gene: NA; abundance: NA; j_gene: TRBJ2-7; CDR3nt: TGTGCCAGCTCACCTCCAGGCCCCTACGAGCAGTACTTC; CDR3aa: CASSPPGPYEQYF
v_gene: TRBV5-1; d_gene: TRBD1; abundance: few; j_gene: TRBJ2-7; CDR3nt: TGCGCCAGCTCCTCATGGACAGGAGACTACGAGCAGTACTTC; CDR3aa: CASSSWTGDYEQYF
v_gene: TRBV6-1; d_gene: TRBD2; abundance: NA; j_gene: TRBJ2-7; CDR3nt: TGTGCCAGCAGCCGGGGACTAGCGGGAGATGGCGAGCAGTACTTC; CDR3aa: CASSRGLAGDGEQYF
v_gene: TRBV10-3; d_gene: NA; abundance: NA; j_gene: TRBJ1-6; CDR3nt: TGTGCCATCAGTGAGGGGGGGCAGGGGTGGAATTCACCCCTCCACTTT; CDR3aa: CAISEGGQGWNSPLHF
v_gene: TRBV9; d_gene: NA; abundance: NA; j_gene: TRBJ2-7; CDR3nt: TGTGCCAGCAGCCCCCATTGGGGGCCCACCTACGAGCAGTACTTC; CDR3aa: CASSPHWGPTYEQYF
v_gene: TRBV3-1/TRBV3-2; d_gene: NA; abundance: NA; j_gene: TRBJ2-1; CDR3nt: TGTGCCAGCAGCCAATCCCACCCGGAGGCCTCCTACAATGAGCAGTTCTTC; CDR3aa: CASSQSHPEASYNEQFF
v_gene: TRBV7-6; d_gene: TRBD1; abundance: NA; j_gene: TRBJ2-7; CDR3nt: TGTGCCAGCAGCTTATCAGGGGGACAGGGGACCTTCTACGAGCAGTACTTC; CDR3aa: CASSLSGGQGTFYEQYF
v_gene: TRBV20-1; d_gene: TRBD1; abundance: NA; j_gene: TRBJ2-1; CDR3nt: TGCAGTGCTGACAGGGGGGATGAGCAGTTCTTC; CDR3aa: CSADRGDEQFF
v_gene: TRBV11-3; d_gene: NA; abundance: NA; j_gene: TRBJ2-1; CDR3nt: TGTGCCAGCAGCGCCCGACTGAACAATGAGCAGTTCTTC; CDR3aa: CASSARLNNEQFF
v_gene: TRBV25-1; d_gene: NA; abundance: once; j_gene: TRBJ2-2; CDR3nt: TGTGCCAGCAGTGAATATGTGGACACCGGGGAGCTGTTTTTT; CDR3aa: CASSEYVDTGELFF
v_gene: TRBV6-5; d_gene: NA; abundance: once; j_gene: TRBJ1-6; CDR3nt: TGTGCCAGCAGTTACTTGGCAGGGAGAGTATTGAGACCCCTCCACTTT; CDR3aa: CASSYLAGRVLRPLHF
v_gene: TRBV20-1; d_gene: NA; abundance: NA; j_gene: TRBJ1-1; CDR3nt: TGCAGTGCTAGTTTTCAGGAGAACACTGAAGCTTTCTTT; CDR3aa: CSASFQENTEAFF
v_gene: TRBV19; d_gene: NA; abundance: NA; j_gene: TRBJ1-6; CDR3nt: TGTGCCAGTAGTACTGGGACCTCGTACTCACCCCTCCACTTT; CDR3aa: CASSTGTSYSPLHF
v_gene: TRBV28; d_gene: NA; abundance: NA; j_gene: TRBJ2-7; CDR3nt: TGTGCCAGCCGGGCCCCTCCGGACGGAGACTACGAGCAGTACTTC; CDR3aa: CASRAPPDGDYEQYF
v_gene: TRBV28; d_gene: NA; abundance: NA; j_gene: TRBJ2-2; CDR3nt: TGTGCCAGCAGTACAGCAGGGGACAACACCGGGGAGCTGTTTTTT; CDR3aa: CASSTAGDNTGELFF
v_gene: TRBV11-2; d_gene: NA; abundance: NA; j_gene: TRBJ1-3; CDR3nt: TGTGCCAGCAGCCGCCGAGGGGTCTCTGGAAACACCATATATTTT; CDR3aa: CASSRRGVSGNTIYF
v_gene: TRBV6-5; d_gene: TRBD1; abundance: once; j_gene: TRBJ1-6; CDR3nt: TGTGCCAGCAGTTACCCAGGGGGACACCCTTCACCCCTCCACTTT; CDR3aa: CASSYPGGHPSPLHF
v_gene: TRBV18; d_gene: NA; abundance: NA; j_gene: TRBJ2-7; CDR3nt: TGTGCCAGCTCACCAGGGGTGAGTAACGAGCAGTACTTC; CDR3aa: CASSPGVSNEQYF
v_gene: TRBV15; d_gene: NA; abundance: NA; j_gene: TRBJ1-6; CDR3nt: TGTGCCACCAGCAGCGGAACAGGGACGCCTGGGTCACCCCTCCACTTT; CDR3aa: CATSSGTGTPGSPLHF
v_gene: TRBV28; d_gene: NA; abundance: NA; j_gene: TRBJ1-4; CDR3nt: TGTGCCAGCACCCATGGGGGGCGGCCTAATGAAAAACTGTTTTTT; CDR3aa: CASTHGGRPNEKLFF
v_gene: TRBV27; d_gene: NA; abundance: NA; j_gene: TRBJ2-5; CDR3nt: TGTGCCAGCAGTACGCATGAGGGTGGGACCCAGTACTTC; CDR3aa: CASSTHEGGTQYF
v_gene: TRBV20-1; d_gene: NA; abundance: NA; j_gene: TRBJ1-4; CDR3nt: TGCAGTGCTAGTAAAGGGTTGGATGAAAAACTGTTTTTT; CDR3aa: CSASKGLDEKLFF
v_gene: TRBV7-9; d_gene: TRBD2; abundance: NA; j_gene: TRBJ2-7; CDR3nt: TGTGCCAGCAGCCTAGGACTAGCGGGAGGTTCCTACGAGCAGTACTTC; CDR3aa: CASSLGLAGGSYEQYF
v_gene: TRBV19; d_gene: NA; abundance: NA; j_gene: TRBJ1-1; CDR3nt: TGTGCCAGTAGCCTAATATCTGGTGGGGCCACTGAAGCTTTCTTT; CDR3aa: CASSLISGGATEAFF
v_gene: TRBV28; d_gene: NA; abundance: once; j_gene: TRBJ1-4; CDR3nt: TGTGCCAGCAGTTTCGGGGCAGCAACTAATGAAAAACTGTTTTTT; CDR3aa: CASSFGAATNEKLFF
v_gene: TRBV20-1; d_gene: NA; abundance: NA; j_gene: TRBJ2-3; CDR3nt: TGCAGTGCTGCTACAGATACGCAGTATTTT; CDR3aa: CSAATDTQYF
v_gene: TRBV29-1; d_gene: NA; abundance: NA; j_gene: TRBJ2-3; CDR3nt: TGCAGCGTTGAGCGGCCCGAAGCTCAACCTAGCACAGATACGCAGTATTTT; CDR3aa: CSVERPEAQPSTDTQYF
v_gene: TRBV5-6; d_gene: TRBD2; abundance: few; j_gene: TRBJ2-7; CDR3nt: TGTGCCAGCAGCTTGCAAGCGGGACACGAGCAGTACTTC; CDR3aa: CASSLQAGHEQYF
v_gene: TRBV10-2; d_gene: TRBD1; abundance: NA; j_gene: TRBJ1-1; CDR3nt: TGCGCCAGCAGGATACCGGGACAGGGCCTTTTAGGCACTGAAGCTTTCTTT; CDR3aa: CASRIPGQGLLGTEAFF
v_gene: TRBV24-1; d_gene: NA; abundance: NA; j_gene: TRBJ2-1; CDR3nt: TGTGCCACCAGTGTTGCTCAGAGCTCCTACAATGAGCAGTTCTTC; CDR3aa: CATSVAQSSYNEQFF
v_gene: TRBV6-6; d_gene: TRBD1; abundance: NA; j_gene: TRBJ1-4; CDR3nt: TGTGCCAGCAGTTACCAGGGGGTTGGTGAAAAACTGTTTTTT; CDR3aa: CASSYQGVGEKLFF
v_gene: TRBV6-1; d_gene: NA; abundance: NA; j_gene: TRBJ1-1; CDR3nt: TGTGCCAGCAGTGATCGCAGGGACACTGAAGCTTTCTTT; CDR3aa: CASSDRRDTEAFF